This T cell receptor (beta chain) was sequenced for a study of blood T cell repertoires in COVID-19. Overall study: Donors in the United States, Italy and Spain gave samples during acute or convalescent COVID-19. Sample material is recorded as cDNA or gDNA derived from T cells, B-cell-depleted T cells, or PBMCs.

Seattle enrolled patients during active infection and tracked them longitudinally. The CDR3 is made up of 15 amino acids. V trimming: 5 bases; J trimming: 5 bases; junction bases outside the gene matches: 5. Germline CDR1 reads SGDLS; CDR2 reads YYNGEE. Authors' data handling: Reference gene primer amplification gave estimated nucleated cell counts. Profiled with immunoSEQ multiplex PCR; TCRdb holds only in-frame clones, not every one. The V and J calls and the clone size are those of that table, but D and trimming were determined from the DNA. This table holds around 160,000 clones, around nine tenths found once.

Material: peripheral blood. V usage is TRBV9 and J usage is TRBJ2-3; 13 positions match TRBD2. The sequence came from a woman between 65 and 79 years old with COVID-19, enrolled during active disease. CDR3 sequence (DNA): TGTGCCAGCAGTGCGACTAGCGGGGGGTTAGATACGCAGTATTTT. It translates to CASSATSGGLDTQYF.